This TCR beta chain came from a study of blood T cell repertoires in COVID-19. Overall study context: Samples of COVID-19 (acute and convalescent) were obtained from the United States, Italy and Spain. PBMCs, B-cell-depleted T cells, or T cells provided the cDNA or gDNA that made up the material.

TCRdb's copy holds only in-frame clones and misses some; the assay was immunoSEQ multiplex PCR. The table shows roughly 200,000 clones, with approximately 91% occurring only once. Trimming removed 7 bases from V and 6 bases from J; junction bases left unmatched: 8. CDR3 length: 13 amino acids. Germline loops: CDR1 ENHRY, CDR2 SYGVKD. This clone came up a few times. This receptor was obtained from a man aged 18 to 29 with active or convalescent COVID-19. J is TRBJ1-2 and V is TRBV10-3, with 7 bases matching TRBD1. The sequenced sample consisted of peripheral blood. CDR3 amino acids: CAINPGTVDGYTF. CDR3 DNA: TGTGCCATCAATCCCGGGACAGTTGATGGCTACACCTTC.